Listed below are T cell receptor beta chains from one sample, sequenced in a study of T cells in Graves' hyperthyroidism and ophthalmopathy. TCRdb analysed the multiplex PCR reads with MiXCR anew, one entry per CDR3 protein. In the table there are around 700,000 distinct CDR3 sequences, 30% to 40% of which are singletons. The material sequenced was blood. Every receptor here comes from a woman aged 40-49 years with Graves' hyperthyroidism. The conserved cysteine and the conserved F or W are not part of the CDR3 here. Some rows mark clone size as missing; the rest say once, few, many or name a class of expanded clone.

clone_size j_call v_call cdr3_aa
- TRBJ1-1 TRBV28 ASTPSPGRTEAF
- TRBJ2-5 TRBV7-9 ASSLGTSVSVQETQY
many TRBJ1-1 TRBV6-5 ASSYSTRKIEAF
- TRBJ1-4 TRBV7-9 ASSQGSGTGREKLF
- TRBJ2-7 TRBV7-2 ASSAGGGNSYEQY
once TRBJ1-3 TRBV10-3 AISFSIGNTIY
- TRBJ2-3 TRBV24-1 ATSDKRGTSASDTQY
many TRBJ1-1 TRBV19 ASSSPRQEAF
few TRBJ1-1 TRBV7-2 ASSFPRGEGGTEAF
many TRBJ1-1 TRBV7-2 ASVPWDGRNTEAF
few TRBJ2-7 TRBV7-2 ASSSGPQSSYEQY
many TRBJ2-7 TRBV19 ARTFSSYEQY
many TRBJ1-4 TRBV24-1 ATSDLRMPNEKLF
- TRBJ2-2 TRBV19 ASIGQGDGELF
many TRBJ1-2 TRBV4-3 ASSQFDRDYGYT
- TRBJ1-1 TRBV20-1 SPGGANTEAS
- TRBJ2-7 TRBV19 ASSPRSDGVGEQY
many TRBJ1-4 TRBV4-3 ASSPTGTTNEKLF
- TRBJ2-7 TRBV11-2 ASSLMGGEQY
- TRBJ2-4 TRBV2 ASMGLAKNIQY
few TRBJ2-7 TRBV7-2 ASSLLGTPYEQY
many TRBJ1-1 TRBV12-3/TRBV12-4 ASMDPMS
few TRBJ1-2 TRBV7-9 ASSPWDRGRVYGYT
many TRBJ2-7 TRBV10-2 ATGGASYEQY
few TRBJ1-2 TRBV19 ASSITLRGGYT
few TRBJ2-7 TRBV6-5 ASREAEEKTYEQY
many TRBJ1-2 TRBV19 ASSITPQVNYGYT
- TRBJ2-1 TRBV7-9 ASSRSTSGAYNEQF
many TRBJ1-5 TRBV20-1 SARVWGYGQPQH
many TRBJ1-3 TRBV29-1 SVEGTESSGNTIY
many TRBJ1-2 TRBV14 ASSLGTGGYT
many TRBJ2-6 TRBV15 ATSRTRTGQNSGANVLT
few TRBJ1-1 TRBV20-1 SARVGGSSEAF
- TRBJ2-1 TRBV7-2 ASSLLGWLAVYNEQF
many TRBJ2-7 TRBV7-2 ASRGSSGGYEQY
- TRBJ1-2 TRBV6-4 ASSAAAGGGYGYT
- TRBJ1-1 TRBV6-9 ASSAWQNTEAF
few TRBJ1-1 TRBV20-1 SASFSSMNTEAF
many TRBJ2-7 TRBV7-9 ASSFGHPLSYEQY
- TRBJ1-4 TRBV29-1 SVPGQGGKEELF
many TRBJ2-5 TRBV6-5 ASTEDTETQY
- TRBJ2-2 TRBV5-1 ASSADRGTGELF
many TRBJ1-5 TRBV19 ASSMRDGSGNQPQH
few TRBJ1-1 TRBV10-3 ASSSGTEANTEAF
few TRBJ1-5 TRBV15 ATSRRTGEVMPQH
many TRBJ1-2 TRBV27 ASTTGTGGNYGYT
many TRBJ2-6 TRBV19 ASSMASSGANVLT
many TRBJ2-7 TRBV7-2 ASSSAGTDYEQY
- TRBJ1-4 TRBV7-3 ASSDPNEKLF
few TRBJ2-5 TRBV6-5 ASARYRGETQY
- TRBJ1-2 TRBV10-2 ANHPGQGADYGYT
- TRBJ2-5 TRBV11-2 ASSLQGDQPQY
few TRBJ2-5 TRBV7-2 ASSYSTSGVETQY
many TRBJ1-1 TRBV7-2 ASSSGQLVNTEAF
- TRBJ1-5 TRBV12-3/TRBV12-4 ASSLPGMQPQH
- TRBJ1-2 TRBV6-5 ASSYSGTPAYGYT